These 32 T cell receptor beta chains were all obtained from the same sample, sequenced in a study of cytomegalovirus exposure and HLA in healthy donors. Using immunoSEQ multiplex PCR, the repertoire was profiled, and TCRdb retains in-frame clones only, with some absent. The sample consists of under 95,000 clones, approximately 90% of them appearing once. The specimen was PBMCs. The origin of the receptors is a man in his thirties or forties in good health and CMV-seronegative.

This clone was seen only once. For the CDR3, the DNA is TGTGCCAGCAGTACGGGGACAGACAGTAACTATGGCTACACCTTC. Translation: CASSTGTDSNYGYTF. The V and J genes are TRBV28 and TRBJ1-2, with 7 bases lining up with TRBD1. The CDR3 is 15 amino acids. Per the germline V gene, CDR1 is MDHEN and CDR2 is SYDVKM. V dropped 5 bases and J dropped 1; count of bases not matched to a gene: 7.

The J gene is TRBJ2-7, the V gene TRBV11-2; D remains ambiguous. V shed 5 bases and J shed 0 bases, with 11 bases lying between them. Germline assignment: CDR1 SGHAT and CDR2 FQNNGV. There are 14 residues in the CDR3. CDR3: CASSAFRGSYEQYF. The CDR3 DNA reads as TGTGCCAGCAGCGCCTTTAGAGGCTCCTACGAGCAGTACTTC.

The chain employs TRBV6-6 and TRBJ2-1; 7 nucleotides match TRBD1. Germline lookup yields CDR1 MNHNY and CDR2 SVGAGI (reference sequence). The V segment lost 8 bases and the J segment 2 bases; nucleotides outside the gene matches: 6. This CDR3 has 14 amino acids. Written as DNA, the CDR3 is TGTGCCAGCTGTACGACAGGGACCTACAATGAGCAGTTCTTC. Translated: CASCTTGTYNEQFF.

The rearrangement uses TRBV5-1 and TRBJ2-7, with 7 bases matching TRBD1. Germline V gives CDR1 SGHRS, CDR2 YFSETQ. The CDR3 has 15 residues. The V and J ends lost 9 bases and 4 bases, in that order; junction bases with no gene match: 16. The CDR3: CANYFPRGCSYEQYF. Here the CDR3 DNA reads TGCGCCAACTACTTTCCCAGGGGGTGTTCATACGAGCAGTACTTC.

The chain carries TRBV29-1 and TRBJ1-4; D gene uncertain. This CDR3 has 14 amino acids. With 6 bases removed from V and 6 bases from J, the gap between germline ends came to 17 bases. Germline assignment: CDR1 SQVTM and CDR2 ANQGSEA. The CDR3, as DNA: TGCAGCGTAGGGAGGAAAGCAAGGGATGAAAAACTGTTTTTT. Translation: CSVGRKARDEKLFF.

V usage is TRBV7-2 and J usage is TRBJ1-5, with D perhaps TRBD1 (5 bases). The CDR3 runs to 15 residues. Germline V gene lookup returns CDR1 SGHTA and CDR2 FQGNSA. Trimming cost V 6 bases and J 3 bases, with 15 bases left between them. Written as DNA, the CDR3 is TGTGCCAGCAGTGAAATGGCAGGGAACAATCAGCCCCAGCATTTT. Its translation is CASSEMAGNNQPQHF.

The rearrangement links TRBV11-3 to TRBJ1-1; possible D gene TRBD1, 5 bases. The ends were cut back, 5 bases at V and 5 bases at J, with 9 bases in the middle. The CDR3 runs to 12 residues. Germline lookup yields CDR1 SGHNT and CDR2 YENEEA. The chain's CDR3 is CASSRGGTEAFF. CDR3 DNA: TGTGCCAGCAGCCGCGGGGGGACTGAAGCTTTCTTT.

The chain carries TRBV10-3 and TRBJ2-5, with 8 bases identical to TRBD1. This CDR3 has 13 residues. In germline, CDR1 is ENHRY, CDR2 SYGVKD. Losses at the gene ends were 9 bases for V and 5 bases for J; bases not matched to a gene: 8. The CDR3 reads CAISGGAGETQYF. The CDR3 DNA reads TGTGCCATATCAGGGGGCGCAGGGGAGACCCAGTACTTC.

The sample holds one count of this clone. CDR3 nucleotide sequence: TGTGCCAGCAGTACGGACAGGTCTAATGAAAAACTGTTTTTT. Its translation: CASSTDRSNEKLFF. The gene calls are TRBV6-5 and TRBJ1-4, with 7 bases fitting TRBD1. The CDR3 contains 14 residues. Germline values: CDR1 MNHEY, CDR2 SVGAGI. Trimming removed 5 bases from V and 3 bases from J; junction bases left unmatched: 3.

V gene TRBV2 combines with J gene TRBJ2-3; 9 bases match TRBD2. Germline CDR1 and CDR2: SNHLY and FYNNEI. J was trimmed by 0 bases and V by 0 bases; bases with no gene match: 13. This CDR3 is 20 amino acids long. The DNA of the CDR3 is TGTGCCAGCAGTGAAGCGCGCATCAGGCGGGGGGGGATTAGCACAGATACGCAGTATTTT. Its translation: CASSEARIRRGGISTDTQYF.

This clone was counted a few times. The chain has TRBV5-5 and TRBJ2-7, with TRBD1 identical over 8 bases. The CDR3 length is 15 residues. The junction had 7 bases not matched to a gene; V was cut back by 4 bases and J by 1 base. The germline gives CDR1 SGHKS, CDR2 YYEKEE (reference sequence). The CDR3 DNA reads TGTGCCAGCAGCGGGGGACAGGATATTTCCTACGAGCAGTACTTC. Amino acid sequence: CASSGGQDISYEQYF.

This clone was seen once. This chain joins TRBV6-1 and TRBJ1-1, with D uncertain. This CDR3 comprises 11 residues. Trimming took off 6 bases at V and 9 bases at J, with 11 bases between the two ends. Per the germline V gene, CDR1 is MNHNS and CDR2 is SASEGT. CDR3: CASSGRGKAFF. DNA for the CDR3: TGTGCCAGCAGCGGGCGGGGTAAAGCTTTCTTT.

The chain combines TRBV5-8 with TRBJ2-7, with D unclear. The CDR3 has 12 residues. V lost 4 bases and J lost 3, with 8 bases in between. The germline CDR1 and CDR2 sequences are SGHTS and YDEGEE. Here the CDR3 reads CASSPPIYEQYF. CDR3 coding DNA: TGTGCCAGCAGCCCTCCTATCTACGAGCAGTACTTC.

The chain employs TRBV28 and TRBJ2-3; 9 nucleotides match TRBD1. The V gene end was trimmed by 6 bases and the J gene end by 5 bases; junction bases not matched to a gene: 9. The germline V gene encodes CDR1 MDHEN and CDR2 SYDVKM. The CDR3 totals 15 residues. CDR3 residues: CASRIQGAWGDTQYF. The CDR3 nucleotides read TGTGCCAGCAGAATACAGGGGGCCTGGGGAGATACGCAGTATTTT.

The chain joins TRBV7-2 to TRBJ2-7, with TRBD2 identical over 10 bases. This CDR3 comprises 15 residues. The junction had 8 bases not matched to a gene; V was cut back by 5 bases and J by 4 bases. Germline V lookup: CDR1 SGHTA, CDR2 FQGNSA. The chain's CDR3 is CASSMSGTSVYEQYF. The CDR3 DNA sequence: TGTGCCAGCAGCATGTCCGGGACTAGCGTATACGAGCAGTACTTC.

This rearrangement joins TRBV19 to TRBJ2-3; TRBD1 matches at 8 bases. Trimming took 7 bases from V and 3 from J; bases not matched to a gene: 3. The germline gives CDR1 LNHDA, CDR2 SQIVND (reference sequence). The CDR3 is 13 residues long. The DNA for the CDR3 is TGTGCCAGTAATGGACAGGGAACAGATACGCAGTATTTT. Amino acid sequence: CASNGQGTDTQYF.

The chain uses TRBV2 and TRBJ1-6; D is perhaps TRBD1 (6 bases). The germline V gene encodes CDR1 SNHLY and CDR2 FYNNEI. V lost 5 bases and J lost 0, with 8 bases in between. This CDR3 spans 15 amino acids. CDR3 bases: TGTGCCAGCAGTCAGGGGAGCTCCTATAATTCACCCCTCCACTTT. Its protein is CASSQGSSYNSPLHF. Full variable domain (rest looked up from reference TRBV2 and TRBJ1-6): EPEVTQTPSHQVTQMGQEVILRCVPISNHLYFYWYRQILGQKVEFLVSFYNNEISEKSEIFDDQFSVERPDGSNFTLKIRSTKLEDSAMYFCASSQGSSYNSPLHFGNGTRLTVT.

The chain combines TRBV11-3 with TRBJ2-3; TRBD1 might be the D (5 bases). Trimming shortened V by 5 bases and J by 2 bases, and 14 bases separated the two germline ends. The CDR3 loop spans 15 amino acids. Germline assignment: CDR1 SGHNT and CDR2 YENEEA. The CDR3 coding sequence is TGTGCCAGCAGCCTCGGTGCAGGGCCCACAGATACGCAGTATTTT. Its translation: CASSLGAGPTDTQYF.

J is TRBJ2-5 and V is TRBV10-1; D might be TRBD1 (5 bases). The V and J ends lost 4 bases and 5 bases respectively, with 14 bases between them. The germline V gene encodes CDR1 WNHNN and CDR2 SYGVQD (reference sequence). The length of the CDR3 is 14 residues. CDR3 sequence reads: CASSGGNRGETQYF. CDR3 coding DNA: TGCGCCAGCAGTGGGGGTAATAGGGGTGAGACCCAGTACTTC.

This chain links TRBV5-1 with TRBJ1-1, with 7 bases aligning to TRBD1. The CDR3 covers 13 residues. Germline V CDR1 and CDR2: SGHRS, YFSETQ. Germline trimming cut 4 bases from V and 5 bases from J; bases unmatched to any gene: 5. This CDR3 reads CASSRGGKTEAFF. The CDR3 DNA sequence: TGCGCCAGCAGCCGAGGGGGCAAGACTGAAGCTTTCTTT.

Here the CDR3 reads CASTDSDPNYGYTF. The CDR3 coding sequence is TGTGCCAGCACCGACAGTGATCCTAACTATGGCTACACCTTC. The genes are TRBV7-8 and TRBJ1-2, with a possible D match to TRBD1 (5 bases). The CDR3 consists of 14 residues. Germline values: CDR1 SGHVS, CDR2 FQNEAQ. V was trimmed by 7 bases and J by 0 bases, leaving 12 bases between them.

Here the CDR3 DNA reads TGTGCCAGTAGTATAGGGACAGGGGTCCTCAACACCGGGGAGCTGTTTTTT. Protein sequence: CASSIGTGVLNTGELFF. This chain uses TRBV19 with TRBJ2-2; 9 nucleotides match TRBD1. The V gene's germline CDR1 is LNHDA and CDR2 SQIVND (reference sequence). The CDR3 has 17 amino acids. Germline trimming cut 1 base from V and 2 bases from J; bases unmatched to any gene: 5.

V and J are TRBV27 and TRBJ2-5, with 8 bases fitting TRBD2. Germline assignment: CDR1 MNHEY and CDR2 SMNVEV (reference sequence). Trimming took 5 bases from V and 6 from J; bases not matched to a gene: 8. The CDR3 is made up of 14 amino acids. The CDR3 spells CASSDYGGGKTQYF. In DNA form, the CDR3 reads TGTGCCAGCAGTGACTACGGGGGGGGTAAGACCCAGTACTTC.

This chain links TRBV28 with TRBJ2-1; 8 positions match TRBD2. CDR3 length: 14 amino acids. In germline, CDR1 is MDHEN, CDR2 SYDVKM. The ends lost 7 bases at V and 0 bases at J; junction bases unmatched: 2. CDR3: CASKTSASYNEQFF. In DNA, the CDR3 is TGTGCCAGCAAGACTAGCGCCTCCTACAATGAGCAGTTCTTC.

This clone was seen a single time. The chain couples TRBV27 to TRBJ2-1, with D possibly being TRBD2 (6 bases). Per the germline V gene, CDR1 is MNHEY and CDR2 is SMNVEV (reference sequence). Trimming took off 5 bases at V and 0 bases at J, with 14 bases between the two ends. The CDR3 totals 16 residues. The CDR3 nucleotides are TGTGCCAGCAGTCAAATCGGGACTCTCTCCTACAATGAGCAGTTCTTC. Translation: CASSQIGTLSYNEQFF.

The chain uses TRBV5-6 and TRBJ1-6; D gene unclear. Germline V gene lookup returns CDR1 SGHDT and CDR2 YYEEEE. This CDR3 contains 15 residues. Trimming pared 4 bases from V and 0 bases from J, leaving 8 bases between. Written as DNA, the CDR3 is TGTGCCAGCAGCCCCCTCAGCTCCTATAATTCACCCCTCCACTTT. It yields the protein CASSPLSSYNSPLHF.

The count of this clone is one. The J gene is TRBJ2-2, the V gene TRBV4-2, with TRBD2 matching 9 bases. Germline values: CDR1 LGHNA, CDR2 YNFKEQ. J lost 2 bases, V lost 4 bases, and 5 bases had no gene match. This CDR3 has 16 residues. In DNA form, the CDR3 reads TGTGCCAGCAGCCCGGCGGGAGGGGGCAACACCGGGGAGCTGTTTTTT. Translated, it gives CASSPAGGGNTGELFF.

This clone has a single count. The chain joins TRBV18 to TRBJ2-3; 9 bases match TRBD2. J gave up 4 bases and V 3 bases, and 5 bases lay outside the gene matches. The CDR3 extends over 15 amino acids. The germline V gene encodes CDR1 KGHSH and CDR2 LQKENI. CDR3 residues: CASSPPSGKPDTQYF. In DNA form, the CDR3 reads TGTGCCAGCTCACCCCCTAGCGGGAAACCAGATACGCAGTATTTT.

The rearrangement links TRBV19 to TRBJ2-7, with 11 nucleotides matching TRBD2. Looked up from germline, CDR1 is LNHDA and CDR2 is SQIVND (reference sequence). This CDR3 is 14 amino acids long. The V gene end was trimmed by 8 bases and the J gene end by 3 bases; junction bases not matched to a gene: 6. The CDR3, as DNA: TGTGCCAGTGCGGCGGGGACTAGCGGCTACGAGCAGTACTTC. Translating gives CASAAGTSGYEQYF.

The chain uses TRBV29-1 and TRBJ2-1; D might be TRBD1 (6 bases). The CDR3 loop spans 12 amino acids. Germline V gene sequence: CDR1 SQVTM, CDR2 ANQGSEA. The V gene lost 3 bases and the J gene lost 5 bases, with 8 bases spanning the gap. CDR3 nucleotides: TGCAGCGTTGATAAGGGGGACAATGAGCAGTTCTTC. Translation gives CSVDKGDNEQFF.

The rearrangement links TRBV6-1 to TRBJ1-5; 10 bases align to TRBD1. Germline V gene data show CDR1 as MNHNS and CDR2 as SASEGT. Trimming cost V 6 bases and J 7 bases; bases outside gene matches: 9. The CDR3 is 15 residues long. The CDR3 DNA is TGTGCCAGCAGACCGGGACAGGGGCTGTCCCAGCCCCAGCATTTT. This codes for CASRPGQGLSQPQHF.

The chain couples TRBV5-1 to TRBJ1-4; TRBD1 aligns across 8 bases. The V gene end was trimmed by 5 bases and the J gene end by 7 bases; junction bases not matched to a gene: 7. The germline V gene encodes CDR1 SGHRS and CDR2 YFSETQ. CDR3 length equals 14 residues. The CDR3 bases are TGCGCCAGCAGGTTGACAGGGGCCCGTGAAAAACTGTTTTTT. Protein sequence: CASRLTGAREKLFF.